This is a list of T cell receptor beta chains from one sample in a study of CD8 T cells in ankylosing spondylitis. MiXCR was run by TCRdb on the 5' RACE reads, yielding one entry per CDR3 protein. This table holds 350,000 or so distinct CDR3 sequences, roughly 8% found once. The sample taken for sequencing was blood, either unsorted or a sorted T cell fraction (not recorded which). These receptors originate from a male donor with ankylosing spondylitis. CDR3s include the opening cysteine and the closing phenylalanine or tryptophan. The D gene is left open where the match is weak. Clone size is stated in some rows and not others, as once, few, many or a class when expanded.

.	many	TRBJ1-1	TRBV6-5	TGTGCCAGCAGTTACTCGAGTTGGGGGCCTGAAGCTTTCTTT	CASSYSSWGPEAFF
.	many	TRBJ2-6	TRBV29-1	TGCAGCGTCCGGTGGGCCAACGTCCTGACTTTC	CSVRWANVLTF
.	.	TRBJ2-1	TRBV28	TGTGCCACCGTAAACAATGAGCAGTTCTTC	CATVNNEQFF
TRBD2	.	TRBJ2-2	TRBV4-1	TGCGCCAGCAGCCACTTCTCGGGACTAGCGGGTCGGTGGACCGGGGAGCTGTTTTTT	CASSHFSGLAGRWTGELFF
.	.	TRBJ2-1	TRBV7-7	TGTGCCAGCAGCTTAGAACTCACGGGTGAGCAGTTCTTC	CASSLELTGEQFF
.	few	TRBJ1-4	TRBV27	TGTGCCAGCAGGCGTGGCAGGGAGCATGAAAAACTGTTTTTT	CASRRGREHEKLFF
TRBD2	.	TRBJ2-1	TRBV13	TGTGCCAGCAGCTTAGAAGGGACTAGCGGGGTGAGTGGCTACAATGAGCAGTTCTTC	CASSLEGTSGVSGYNEQFF
.	few	TRBJ2-7	TRBV4-3	TGCGCCAGCAGCCAATCAGGCCACGAGCAGTACTTC	CASSQSGHEQYF
TRBD1	few	TRBJ2-1	TRBV28	TGTGCCAGCAGTTTACCGGACAGGAGCTCCTACAATGAGCAGTTCTTC	CASSLPDRSSYNEQFF
TRBD2	.	TRBJ2-1	TRBV20-1	TGCAGTGCTTGGACTAGCGGGAGCTCCTACAATGAGCAGTTCTTC	CSAWTSGSSYNEQFF
TRBD1	few	TRBJ1-1	TRBV20-1	TGCAGTGCTAGGGACCCGAGGGGGCATACTGAAGCTTTCTTT	CSARDPRGHTEAFF
.	few	TRBJ1-1	TRBV7-8	TGTGCCAGCAGCGGAATGGGTATGGCGAACACTGAAGCTTTCTTT	CASSGMGMANTEAFF
.	.	TRBJ1-2	TRBV7-2	TGTGCCAGCAGCTTACACCGGGACACCTCATTTTATGGCTACACCTTC	CASSLHRDTSFYGYTF
TRBD1	many	TRBJ1-2	TRBV12-3/TRBV12-4	TGTGCCAGCAGTTTGGGGGGACAGGGGATCTATGGCTACACCTTC	CASSLGGQGIYGYTF
TRBD1	.	TRBJ2-1	TRBV27	TGTGCCAGCAGTTCCTACCCGGGACAGGGGGCGAATGAGCAGTTCTTC	CASSSYPGQGANEQFF
.	.	TRBJ1-3	TRBV6-1	TGTGCCAGCAGGACCGACGGGAGAAACACCATATATTTT	CASRTDGRNTIYF
TRBD1	.	TRBJ1-1	TRBV29-1	TGCAGCGTTGTCCCGGGACAGGGGATGAACACTGAAGCTTTCTTT	CSVVPGQGMNTEAFF
.	many	TRBJ2-3	TRBV7-2	TGTGCCAGCAGCTTAGACAGAAGCACAGATACGCAGTATTTT	CASSLDRSTDTQYF
TRBD2	many	TRBJ2-2	TRBV5-1	TGCGCCAGCAGCCAGGGACTAGCGGGAGTTGCCGGGGAGCTGTTTTTT	CASSQGLAGVAGELFF
.	few	TRBJ2-5	TRBV12-3/TRBV12-4	TGTGCCAGCAACTTAGACGGACAACAAGAGACCCAGTACTTC	CASNLDGQQETQYF
TRBD1	many	TRBJ1-2	TRBV4-1	TGCGCCAGCAGCGGACAGGCGTATGGCTACACCTTC	CASSGQAYGYTF
.	few	TRBJ1-1	TRBV12-3/TRBV12-4	TGTGCCAGCAGTTTATCCTCGGGGGGCGGCTCGCAAGCTTTCTTT	CASSLSSGGGSQAFF
.	many	TRBJ2-2	TRBV3-1	TGTGCCAGCAGCCAAGGCCCCCAACCAAACACCGGGGAGCTGTTTTTT	CASSQGPQPNTGELFF
TRBD1	few	TRBJ2-1	TRBV24-1	TGTGCCACCAGTGCCCTCAGACGGACAGGGCCCTACAATGAGCAGTTCTTC	CATSALRRTGPYNEQFF
.	few	TRBJ2-6	TRBV11-1	TGTGCCAGCAGTCCTTATTCTGGGACATTGGAAGCTGGGGCCAACGTCCTGACTTTC	CASSPYSGTLEAGANVLTF
.	few	TRBJ2-3	TRBV2	TGTGCCAGCAGGGCAGGGTTGCCGAGCACAGATACGCAGTATTTT	CASRAGLPSTDTQYF
TRBD1	.	TRBJ2-3	TRBV20-1	TGCAGTGCTAATTGGGGGAAAACACGGGACAGCTATACGCAGTATTTT	CSANWGKTRDSYTQYF
TRBD1	medium-sized	TRBJ2-7	TRBV25-1	TGTGCCAGCAGTGAATCCCCGGACAGGTCCAACTACGAGCAGTACTTC	CASSESPDRSNYEQYF
.	few	TRBJ2-3	TRBV7-8	TGTGCCAGCAGCCAACGGGTCACAGATACGCAGTATTTT	CASSQRVTDTQYF
.	.	TRBJ1-2	TRBV30	TGTGCCTGGAACCCCATTGGGCGCTATGGCTACACCTTC	CAWNPIGRYGYTF
.	.	TRBJ2-6	TRBV28	TGTGCCAGCAGTTCTGGGAGGGGGGCCAACGTCCTGACTTTC	CASSSGRGANVLTF
TRBD2	.	TRBJ2-1	TRBV29-1	TGCAGCGTTACCCTAGCGGGAAGGTACAATGAGCAGTTCTTC	CSVTLAGRYNEQFF
.	.	TRBJ2-1	TRBV10-2	TGCGCCAGCAGCAACCGGGACTCACCGAACAATGAGCAGTTCTTC	CASSNRDSPNNEQFF
.	.	TRBJ1-3	TRBV5-1	TGCGCCAGCAGCCCCTCCCCCAATCGAAGGTCTGGAAACACCATATATTTT	CASSPSPNRRSGNTIYF
.	many	TRBJ2-2	TRBV2	TGTGCCAGCAGTCAAACTAGGTTCGGGTCCGCCGGGGAGCTGTTTTTT	CASSQTRFGSAGELFF
.	few	TRBJ2-1	TRBV7-2	TGTGCCAGCAGCTTAATCACAGAGGGCCATAATGAGCAGTTCTTC	CASSLITEGHNEQFF
TRBD1	many	TRBJ2-7	TRBV10-3	TGTGCCATCAGTAGGACAGGGGCCTACGAGCAGTACTTC	CAISRTGAYEQYF
TRBD2	.	TRBJ2-1	TRBV15	TGTGCCACCAGCACCGGGACTAGCGGGAGAAATGAGCAGTTCTTC	CATSTGTSGRNEQFF
TRBD1	few	TRBJ2-2	TRBV7-9	TGTGCCAGCAGCTCAAGGGACAGCAACACCGGGGAGCTGTTTTTT	CASSSRDSNTGELFF
.	.	TRBJ2-3	TRBV9	TGTGCCAGCAGCGTATCAGGCTTGACCACAGATACGCAGTATTTT	CASSVSGLTTDTQYF